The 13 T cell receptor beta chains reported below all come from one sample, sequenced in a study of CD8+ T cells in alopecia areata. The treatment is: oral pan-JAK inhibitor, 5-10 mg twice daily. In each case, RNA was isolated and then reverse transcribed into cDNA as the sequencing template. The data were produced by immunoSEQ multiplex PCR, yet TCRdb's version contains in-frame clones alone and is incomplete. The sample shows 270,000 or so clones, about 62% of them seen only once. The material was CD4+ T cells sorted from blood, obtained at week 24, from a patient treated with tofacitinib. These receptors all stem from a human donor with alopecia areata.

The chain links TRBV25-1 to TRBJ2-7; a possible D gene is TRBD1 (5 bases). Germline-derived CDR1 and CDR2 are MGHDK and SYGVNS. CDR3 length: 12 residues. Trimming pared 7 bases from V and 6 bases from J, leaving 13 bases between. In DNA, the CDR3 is TGTGCCAGCACATCCAGGGCCGGCGAGCAGTACTTC. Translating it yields CASTSRAGEQYF.

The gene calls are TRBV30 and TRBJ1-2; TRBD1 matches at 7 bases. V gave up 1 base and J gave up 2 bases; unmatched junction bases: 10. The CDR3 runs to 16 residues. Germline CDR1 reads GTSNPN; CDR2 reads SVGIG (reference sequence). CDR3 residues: CAWSAFPDRTNYGYTF. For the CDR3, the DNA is TGTGCCTGGAGTGCCTTCCCGGACAGGACCAACTATGGCTACACCTTC.

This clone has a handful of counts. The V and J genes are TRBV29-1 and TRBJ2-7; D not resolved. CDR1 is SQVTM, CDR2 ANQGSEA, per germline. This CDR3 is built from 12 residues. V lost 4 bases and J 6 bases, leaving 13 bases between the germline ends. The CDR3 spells CSVVVGPGEQYF. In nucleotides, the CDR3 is TGCAGCGTTGTTGTTGGCCCCGGCGAGCAGTACTTC.

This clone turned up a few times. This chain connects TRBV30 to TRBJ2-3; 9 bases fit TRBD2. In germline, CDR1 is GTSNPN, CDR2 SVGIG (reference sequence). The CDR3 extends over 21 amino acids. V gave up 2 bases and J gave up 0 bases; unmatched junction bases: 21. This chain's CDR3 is CAWSSFLAGRTQSGSTDTQYF. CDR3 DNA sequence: TGTGCCTGGAGTAGCTTCCTAGCGGGGAGGACGCAATCCGGGAGCACAGATACGCAGTATTTT.

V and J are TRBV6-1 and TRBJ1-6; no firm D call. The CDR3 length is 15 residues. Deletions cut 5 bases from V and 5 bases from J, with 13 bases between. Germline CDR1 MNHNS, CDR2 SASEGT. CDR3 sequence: CASSPRWADNSPLHF. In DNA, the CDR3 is TGTGCCAGCAGTCCTAGGTGGGCGGATAATTCACCCCTCCACTTT.

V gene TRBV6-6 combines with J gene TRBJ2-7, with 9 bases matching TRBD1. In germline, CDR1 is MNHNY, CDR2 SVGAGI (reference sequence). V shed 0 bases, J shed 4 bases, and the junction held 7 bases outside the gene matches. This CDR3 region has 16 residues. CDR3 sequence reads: CASSYSMGQGSYEQYF. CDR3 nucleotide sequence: TGTGCCAGCAGTTACTCGATGGGACAGGGTTCATACGAGCAGTACTTC.

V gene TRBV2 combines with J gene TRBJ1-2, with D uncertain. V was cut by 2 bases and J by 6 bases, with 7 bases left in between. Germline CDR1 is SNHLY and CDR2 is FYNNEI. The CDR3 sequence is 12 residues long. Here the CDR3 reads CASSESGHGYTF. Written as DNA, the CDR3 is TGTGCCAGCAGTGAAAGCGGCCATGGCTACACCTTC.

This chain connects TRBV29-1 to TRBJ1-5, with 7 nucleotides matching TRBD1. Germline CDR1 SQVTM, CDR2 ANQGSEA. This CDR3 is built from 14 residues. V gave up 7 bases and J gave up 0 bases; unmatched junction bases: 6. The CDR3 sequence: CSAATGYSNQPQHF. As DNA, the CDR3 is TGCAGCGCAGCGACAGGGTATAGCAATCAGCCCCAGCATTTT.

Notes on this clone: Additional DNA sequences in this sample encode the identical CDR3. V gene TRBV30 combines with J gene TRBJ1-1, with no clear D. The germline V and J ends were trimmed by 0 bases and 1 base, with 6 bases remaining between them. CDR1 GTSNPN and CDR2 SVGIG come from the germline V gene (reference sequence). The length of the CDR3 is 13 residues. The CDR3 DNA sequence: TGTGCCTGGAGTGTGGCGGGGAACACTGAAGCTTTCTTT. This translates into CAWSVAGNTEAFF.

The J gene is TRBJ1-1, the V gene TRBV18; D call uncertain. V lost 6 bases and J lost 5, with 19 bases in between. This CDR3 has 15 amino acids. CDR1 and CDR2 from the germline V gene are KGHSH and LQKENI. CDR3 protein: CASSLPEGIVTEAFF. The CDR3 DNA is TGTGCCAGCTCCCTCCCGGAAGGGATTGTAACTGAAGCTTTCTTT.

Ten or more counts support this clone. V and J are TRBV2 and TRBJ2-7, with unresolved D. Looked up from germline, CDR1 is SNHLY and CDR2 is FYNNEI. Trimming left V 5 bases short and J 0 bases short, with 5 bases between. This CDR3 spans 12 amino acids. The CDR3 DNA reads TGTGCCAGCAGTCAAACCTCCTACGAGCAGTACTTC. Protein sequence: CASSQTSYEQYF.

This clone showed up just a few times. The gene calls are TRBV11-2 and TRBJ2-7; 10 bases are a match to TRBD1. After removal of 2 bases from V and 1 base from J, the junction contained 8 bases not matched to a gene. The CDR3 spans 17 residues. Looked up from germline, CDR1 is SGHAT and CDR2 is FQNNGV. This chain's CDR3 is CASSLTDRGSYSYEQYF. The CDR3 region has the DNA TGTGCCAGCAGCTTAACGGACAGGGGGTCATATTCCTACGAGCAGTACTTC.

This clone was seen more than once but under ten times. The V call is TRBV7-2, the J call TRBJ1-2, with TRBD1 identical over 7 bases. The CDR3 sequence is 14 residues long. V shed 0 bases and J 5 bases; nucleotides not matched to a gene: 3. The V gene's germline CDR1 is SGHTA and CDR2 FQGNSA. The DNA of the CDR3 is TGTGCCAGCAGCTTAGCAGGGGGCGAGTATGGCTACACCTTC. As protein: CASSLAGGEYGYTF.